This is a list of T cell receptor beta chains from one sample in a study of cytomegalovirus exposure and HLA in healthy donors. Some clones are missing from TCRdb's copy, which holds only in-frame ones; the method was immunoSEQ multiplex PCR. The sample holds about 130,000 clones, 80% to 90% seen once. The sequencing sample was made of PBMCs. The receptors stem from a woman under 30 in good health and CMV-seropositive. Each CDR3 is given with its conserved first and last residue. The D gene is left open where the match is weak. Only some rows state a clone size, as once, few, many or a class for expanded clones.

CDR3 protein: CASSYGTGGDEQYF; CDR3 DNA: TGTGCCAGCAGTTACGGGACAGGGGGCGACGAGCAGTACTTC; D gene: TRBD1; CDR3 length: 14; V gene: TRBV6-5; J gene: TRBJ2-7; clone size: NA
CDR3 protein: CASTLVGGSNSPLHF; CDR3 DNA: TGTGCCAGCACCCTGGTGGGGGGTAGTAATTCACCCCTCCACTTT; D gene: NA; CDR3 length: 15; V gene: TRBV11-2; J gene: TRBJ1-6; clone size: NA
CDR3 protein: CASSVSTGKGLNTEAFF; CDR3 DNA: TGTGCCAGCAGCGTTAGTACAGGGAAGGGATTGAACACTGAAGCTTTCTTT; D gene: NA; CDR3 length: 17; V gene: TRBV9; J gene: TRBJ1-1; clone size: NA
CDR3 protein: CASSSIGAMSSYEQYF; CDR3 DNA: TGTGCCAGCAGCTCAATTGGGGCGATGAGCTCCTACGAGCAGTACTTC; D gene: NA; CDR3 length: 16; V gene: TRBV13; J gene: TRBJ2-7; clone size: NA
CDR3 protein: CSVEALKGQGEYEQYF; CDR3 DNA: TGCAGCGTTGAAGCCCTCAAAGGACAGGGGGAGTACGAGCAGTACTTC; D gene: TRBD1; CDR3 length: 16; V gene: TRBV29-1; J gene: TRBJ2-7; clone size: NA
CDR3 protein: CASSSGTSGPGDTQYF; CDR3 DNA: TGCGCCAGCAGCTCGGGGACTAGCGGCCCCGGGGATACGCAGTATTTT; D gene: TRBD2; CDR3 length: 16; V gene: TRBV5-1; J gene: TRBJ2-3; clone size: NA
CDR3 protein: CASSEADYRNQPQHF; CDR3 DNA: TGTGCCAGCAGTGAAGCGGATTACAGGAATCAGCCCCAGCATTTT; D gene: NA; CDR3 length: 15; V gene: TRBV6-1; J gene: TRBJ1-5; clone size: NA
CDR3 protein: CASSFIYSPLHF; CDR3 DNA: TGTGCCAGCAGCTTTATATATTCACCCCTCCACTTT; D gene: NA; CDR3 length: 12; V gene: TRBV6-6; J gene: TRBJ1-6; clone size: NA
CDR3 protein: CASSLGPGSLGELFF; CDR3 DNA: TGTGCCAGCAGCTTAGGACCGGGGTCTCTCGGGGAGCTGTTTTTT; D gene: NA; CDR3 length: 15; V gene: TRBV11-2; J gene: TRBJ2-2; clone size: once
CDR3 protein: CASSQAVRQGADEKLFF; CDR3 DNA: TGCGCCAGCAGCCAAGCGGTTAGACAGGGGGCTGATGAAAAACTGTTTTTT; D gene: TRBD1; CDR3 length: 17; V gene: TRBV4-3; J gene: TRBJ1-4; clone size: NA
CDR3 protein: CASSRTGGRSPHF; CDR3 DNA: TGTGCCAGCAGTCGGACAGGGGGCCGATCACCGCATTTT; D gene: TRBD1; CDR3 length: 13; V gene: TRBV11-2; J gene: TRBJ1-5; clone size: NA
CDR3 protein: CASSPYGTAYEQYF; CDR3 DNA: TGTGCCAGCAGCCCCTACGGGACAGCCTACGAGCAGTACTTC; D gene: TRBD1; CDR3 length: 14; V gene: TRBV7-6; J gene: TRBJ2-7; clone size: once